Listed below are T cell receptor beta chains from one sample, sequenced in a study of blood T cell repertoires in COVID-19. Sequencing was performed with immunoSEQ multiplex PCR; in TCRdb, only in-frame clones are kept and a portion is missing. There are more than 75,000 clones in the sample; about 89% occur only once, and roughly 2.5% lies in the top ten. Sequences were obtained from peripheral blood. These receptors were collected from a man aged 50 to 59 with COVID-19, enrolled during active disease. Both conserved end residues are part of each CDR3. Fields, in order: CDR3 DNA, CDR3 protein, D gene, J gene, clone size, V gene. A D gene is named only where the DNA matches it firmly. Rows may omit the clone size; those that give it use once, few, many or a size class.

cdr3_nt: TGTGCCAGCAGCTTACCAGCGGGGCATGAGCAGTTCTTC
cdr3_aa: CASSLPAGHEQFF
d_call: TRBD2
j_call: TRBJ2-1
clone_size: NA
v_call: TRBV7-9

cdr3_nt: TGTGCCAGCAGCCGGGGCCCCGGGAGGAACTTC
cdr3_aa: CASSRGPGRNF
d_call: TRBD2
j_call: TRBJ2-4
clone_size: NA
v_call: TRBV7-8

cdr3_nt: TGTGCCAGCAGTGTCGAGGTATCCCAAGAGACCCAGTACTTC
cdr3_aa: CASSVEVSQETQYF
d_call: NA
j_call: TRBJ2-5
clone_size: NA
v_call: TRBV2

cdr3_nt: TGTGCCAGCAGTTCGAAGCAGGGTTCCCCAAACTCACCCCTCCACTTT
cdr3_aa: CASSSKQGSPNSPLHF
d_call: NA
j_call: TRBJ1-6
clone_size: NA
v_call: TRBV27

cdr3_nt: TGTGCCAGCAGTCCTTCTCAGGGGCCCCTCCCCGAGCAGTACTTC
cdr3_aa: CASSPSQGPLPEQYF
d_call: NA
j_call: TRBJ2-7
clone_size: NA
v_call: TRBV27

cdr3_nt: TGTGCCAGCTCACCACCTTCGACAGGGGGCTATGGCTACACCTTC
cdr3_aa: CASSPPSTGGYGYTF
d_call: TRBD1
j_call: TRBJ1-2
clone_size: NA
v_call: TRBV18

cdr3_nt: TGTGCCAGCACCCCTCGGGACAGGGGGCATCAGCCCCAGCATTTT
cdr3_aa: CASTPRDRGHQPQHF
d_call: TRBD1
j_call: TRBJ1-5
clone_size: NA
v_call: TRBV28

cdr3_nt: TGTGCCAGCAGCTTAGTCAGGGGAGAGGATGAAAAACTGTTTTTT
cdr3_aa: CASSLVRGEDEKLFF
d_call: NA
j_call: TRBJ1-4
clone_size: NA
v_call: TRBV11-2

cdr3_nt: TGTGCCAGCAGCCGACAGGGGCTCAATCAGCCCCAGCATTTT
cdr3_aa: CASSRQGLNQPQHF
d_call: TRBD1
j_call: TRBJ1-5
clone_size: NA
v_call: TRBV7-9

cdr3_nt: TGTGCCAGCAGTGAATCTACAGGGGGGTATGGCTACACCTTC
cdr3_aa: CASSESTGGYGYTF
d_call: TRBD1
j_call: TRBJ1-2
clone_size: NA
v_call: TRBV2

cdr3_nt: TGCGCCAGCAGCCAAGATGCCGGGTACGAGCAGTACTTC
cdr3_aa: CASSQDAGYEQYF
d_call: NA
j_call: TRBJ2-7
clone_size: once
v_call: TRBV4-1

cdr3_nt: TGTGCCAGCAGCTCGGGACAGTGGGAGACCCAGTACTTC
cdr3_aa: CASSSGQWETQYF
d_call: TRBD1
j_call: TRBJ2-5
clone_size: NA
v_call: TRBV7-8

cdr3_nt: TGCGCCAGCAGCCAACAACTTCGTCCCCCGACAGGGTTCTTCTACGAGCAGTACTTC
cdr3_aa: CASSQQLRPPTGFFYEQYF
d_call: TRBD1
j_call: TRBJ2-7
clone_size: NA
v_call: TRBV4-3

cdr3_nt: TGCGCCAGCAGCTCCCTTGATACGCAGTATTTT
cdr3_aa: CASSSLDTQYF
d_call: NA
j_call: TRBJ2-3
clone_size: NA
v_call: TRBV5-1